This T cell receptor beta chain appears in the sequencing data of a study of blood T cells in healthy people across ages. Across the whole study: For every two T cells, template switching captured about one barcoded beta molecule. General study points: In long-lived donors, naive CD4+ cell counts and diversity exceeded those of aged donors. Estimated diversity that came from one million T cells was considered an underestimate.

Trimming took off 3 bases at V and 0 bases at J, with 13 bases between the two ends. Per the germline V gene, CDR1 is SEHNR and CDR2 is FQNEAQ (reference sequence). There are 16 residues in the CDR3. This clonotype turned up a few times. Its matching antigen is unknown. Alongside a J-beta primer mix, a sample-barcoded 5' primer served in a second PCR lasting roughly 7 to 11 cycles. TCRdb reprocessed the 5' RACE reads via MiXCR and lists one record per CDR3 protein. The profile covers some 1.1 million distinct CDR3 sequences, with roughly two fifths appearing a single time and around 13% taken by the ten largest. Each donor supplied roughly 10 milliliters of peripheral blood.

This TCR came from a man aged 18-30 years in good health. J is TRBJ2-3 and V is TRBV7-9, with no clear D. What was sequenced was blood. The CDR3, as DNA: TGTGCCAGCAGCTTCGGGCCGTCCACTAGCACAGATACGCAGTATTTT. Translating it yields CASSFGPSTSTDTQYF.